This T cell receptor beta chain originates from a study of blood T cell repertoires in COVID-19. Turning to the study itself: There were acute and convalescent COVID-19 samples, and they came from the United States, Italy and Spain. T cells, B-cell-depleted T cells, or PBMCs provided the cDNA or gDNA that served as material.

This clone was seen a few times. Original handling: How many nucleated cells were present was estimated from reference gene primer amplification. The repertoire was sequenced with immunoSEQ multiplex PCR; TCRdb's copy has only in-frame clones and lacks some. That table supplies the V and J calls and clone size; D and trimming were determined from the DNA. Of 100,000 to 120,000 clones in the sample, more than 70% were seen once. This clonotype originated in a woman between 50 and 59 years old with acute or convalescent COVID-19. Sequencing was carried out using peripheral blood.

In DNA form, the CDR3 reads TGCAGCGTACAACCAACAACGGGAGCGCAGTACTTC. Translating it yields CSVQPTTGAQYF. The chain carries TRBV29-1 and TRBJ2-7; D might be TRBD2 (6 bases). This CDR3 comprises 12 residues. Trimming took 6 bases from V and 9 from J, leaving 18 bases between them. CDR1 SQVTM and CDR2 ANQGSEA come from the germline V gene.